The TCR beta chain described here comes from a study of cytotoxic CD8 clonotypes in ibrutinib-treated CLL. About the research overall: Researchers reported ten to twelve relapsed/refractory and some 14 treatment-naive patients, about 17 of them IGHV unmutated. Response was recorded as partial in 24 patients and complete in 2; at median roughly 68 months, approximately 14 remained remitted and approximately twelve had progressed.

Germline CDR1 and CDR2: LNHNV and YYDKDF (reference sequence). Trimming shortened V by 6 bases and J by 2 bases, and 11 bases separated the two germline ends. The CDR3 totals 14 residues. This clone is a singleton in its sample. TCRdb keeps only in-frame clones here, not all; method: immunoSEQ multiplex PCR. The sample lists about 270,000 clones, around 69% occurring once. The J gene is TRBJ1-3, the V gene TRBV15; unclear D gene. This TCR was sampled from a human donor with chronic lymphocytic leukemia. This sample comprised PBMCs, obtained at disease progression, from a patient treated with ibrutinib. CDR3 nucleotides: TGTGCCACCAGTGGGAATTCCCCTGGAAACACCATATATTTT. Protein product: CATSGNSPGNTIYF.